This is a list of T cell receptor beta chains from one sample in a study of spatial heterogeneity in lung cancer. TCRdb recomputed calls from the 5' RACE reads with MiXCR, one row per CDR3 protein. The sample has roughly 5,300 distinct CDR3 sequences, 8.4% seen once. The sample consisted of lung tumor tissue, taken at surgery. The source is a female donor with early-stage non-small cell lung cancer. Both conserved end residues are part of each CDR3. A D gene is named only where the DNA matches it firmly. Rows may omit the clone size; those that give it use once, few, many or a size class.

clone size	V gene	J gene	D gene	CDR3 protein	CDR3 DNA
few	TRBV19	TRBJ2-2	.	CASSIRENTGELFF	TGTGCCAGTAGTATTAGGGAAAACACCGGGGAGCTGTTTTTT
medium-sized	TRBV20-1	TRBJ2-7	.	CSARVLAVTYEQYF	TGCAGTGCTAGAGTCTTGGCAGTCACCTACGAGCAGTACTTC
medium-sized	TRBV6-2/TRBV6-3	TRBJ2-2	TRBD1	CASSYMTGGTGELFF	TGTGCCAGCAGTTATATGACAGGGGGCACCGGGGAGCTGTTTTTT
medium-sized	TRBV5-1	TRBJ2-3	TRBD1	CASRTTGRTDTQYF	TGCGCCAGCAGGACGACAGGGCGCACAGATACGCAGTATTTT
many	TRBV4-1	TRBJ2-2	TRBD2	CASSQLAGGNTGELFF	TGCGCCAGCAGCCAATTAGCGGGGGGGAACACCGGGGAGCTGTTTTTT
medium-sized	TRBV19	TRBJ1-5	TRBD1	CASSIRTGLSQPQHF	TGTGCCAGTAGTATCCGGACAGGTCTAAGCCAGCCCCAGCATTTT
medium-sized	TRBV14	TRBJ1-5	.	CASSDQLQGPQHF	TGTGCCAGCAGCGACCAGCTGCAGGGTCCCCAGCATTTT
many	TRBV6-2/TRBV6-3	TRBJ2-3	TRBD2	CASTFLAGGPVVADTQYF	TGTGCCAGCACCTTCTTAGCGGGGGGGCCGGTTGTGGCAGATACGCAGTATTTT
many	TRBV24-1	TRBJ2-3	TRBD1	CATSDSGQATDTQYF	TGTGCCACCAGTGATTCTGGACAGGCCACAGATACGCAGTATTTT
many	TRBV7-6	TRBJ2-5	TRBD2	CASSSTSGRAGGTQYF	TGTGCCAGCAGCTCGACTAGCGGGAGGGCCGGCGGGACCCAGTACTTC
many	TRBV5-6	TRBJ2-5	TRBD2	CASKPAGGYQETQYF	TGTGCCAGCAAACCCGCCGGGGGGTACCAAGAGACCCAGTACTTC
.	TRBV29-1	TRBJ1-1	.	CSVEDRRSPNTEAFF	TGCAGCGTTGAAGATCGTAGGAGTCCGAACACTGAAGCTTTCTTT
medium-sized	TRBV10-2	TRBJ2-7	.	CASSEGDEQYF	TGCGCCAGCAGTGAGGGAGACGAGCAGTACTTC
.	TRBV24-1	TRBJ2-3	TRBD2	CATSDSDGTSLGTDTQYF	TGTGCCACCAGTGATTCGGACGGGACTAGCCTGGGCACAGATACGCAGTATTTT
many	TRBV7-2	TRBJ2-3	.	CASSLWLPGPDTQYF	TGTGCCAGCAGCTTGTGGCTCCCCGGCCCAGATACGCAGTATTTT
many	TRBV28	TRBJ2-5	.	CASSLGGYQGETQYF	TGTGCCAGCAGTTTGGGGGGTTATCAGGGAGAGACCCAGTACTTC
medium-sized	TRBV18	TRBJ1-1	TRBD1	CASSPGQGNTEAFF	TGTGCCAGCTCACCGGGACAGGGGAACACTGAAGCTTTCTTT
medium-sized	TRBV5-6	TRBJ2-3	.	CASSLPASTDTQYF	TGTGCCAGCAGCTTGCCAGCTAGCACAGATACGCAGTATTTT
many	TRBV20-1	TRBJ2-3	TRBD2	CSASRAGGLVDTQYF	TGCAGTGCTAGTCGGGCGGGGGGGCTGGTAGATACGCAGTATTTT
many	TRBV20-1	TRBJ2-1	TRBD2	CSVPTSGRINEQFF	TGCAGTGTCCCCACTAGCGGGAGAATTAATGAGCAGTTCTTC
many	TRBV7-2	TRBJ1-6	TRBD1	CASSLRALGTGDSPLHF	TGTGCCAGCAGCTTAAGGGCGCTCGGGACAGGGGATTCACCCCTCCACTTT
many	TRBV5-1	TRBJ2-7	.	CASSLEGGKWEQYF	TGCGCCAGCAGCTTGGAGGGGGGAAAGTGGGAGCAGTACTTC
many	TRBV7-2	TRBJ2-1	TRBD1	CASSFGRGISNEQFF	TGTGCCAGCAGCTTCGGCAGGGGGATTTCCAATGAGCAGTTCTTC
large	TRBV7-8	TRBJ2-3	.	CASSLAKGTDTQYF	TGTGCCAGCAGCTTAGCTAAGGGCACAGATACGCAGTATTTT
many	TRBV11-2	TRBJ1-3	.	CASSFGQDTIYF	TGTGCCAGCAGCTTCGGGCAGGACACCATATATTTT
medium-sized	TRBV28	TRBJ2-7	.	CASIPGGSPGYEQYF	TGTGCCAGCATCCCTGGCGGCTCGCCTGGCTACGAGCAGTACTTC
.	TRBV11-3	TRBJ2-2	TRBD2	CASSGLGRDTGELFF	TGTGCCAGTTCCGGACTAGGGCGTGACACCGGGGAGCTGTTTTTT
many	TRBV28	TRBJ1-3	TRBD1	CASSGTGFGNTIYF	TGTGCCAGCAGTGGGACAGGGTTCGGAAACACCATATATTTT
many	TRBV24-1	TRBJ2-1	TRBD2	CATSLLGAGEEQFF	TGTGCCACCAGTCTCCTTGGGGCGGGAGAGGAGCAGTTCTTC
medium-sized	TRBV10-3	TRBJ2-4	.	CAISVDLAKNIQYF	TGTGCCATCAGTGTCGATCTAGCCAAAAACATTCAGTACTTC
many	TRBV24-1	TRBJ2-3	.	CATSDFFGTTQYF	TGTGCCACCAGTGATTTCTTCGGAACTACGCAGTATTTT
many	TRBV7-2	TRBJ2-1	.	CASSLGNNEQFF	TGTGCCAGCAGCTTGGGTAACAATGAGCAGTTCTTC
medium-sized	TRBV7-2	TRBJ2-2	.	CASSRTGNTNTGELFF	TGTGCCAGCAGCCGAACAGGGAACACGAACACCGGGGAGCTGTTTTTT
medium-sized	TRBV28	TRBJ2-6	.	CASSTRTSATSGANVLTF	TGTGCCAGCAGTACCCGGACGAGTGCGACCTCTGGGGCCAACGTCCTGACTTTC
many	TRBV5-1	TRBJ2-2	.	CASSPGAVANTGELFF	TGCGCCAGCAGCCCCGGGGCTGTCGCGAACACCGGGGAGCTGTTTTTT
medium-sized	TRBV20-1	TRBJ2-3	.	CSARGGTDTQYF	TGCAGTGCTAGGGGCGGCACAGATACGCAGTATTTT
medium-sized	TRBV4-2	TRBJ2-3	.	CASSSQKWTSTDTQYF	TGTGCCAGCAGCTCCCAGAAGTGGACTAGCACAGATACGCAGTATTTT
.	TRBV6-1	TRBJ2-2	.	CASRAPRASNTGELFF	TGTGCCAGCAGAGCACCCAGGGCGTCGAACACCGGGGAGCTGTTTTTT
many	TRBV7-9	TRBJ1-2	.	CASSLENYGYTF	TGTGCCAGCAGCTTAGAGAACTATGGCTACACCTTC
medium-sized	TRBV28	TRBJ1-4	TRBD1	CASSFIGQGNEKLFF	TGTGCCAGCAGTTTTATAGGACAGGGGAACGAAAAACTGTTTTTT